Presented here are 28 T cell receptor beta chains from one specimen sequenced in a study of regulatory T cells in long-lasting Graves disease. The time point here: newly diagnosed GD, antithyroid drugs for less than 3 months. Isolated PBMC RNA provided the starting material for the TCR library. Arm-PCR of CDR3 regions with iRepertoire HTBI primers generated TCR beta libraries. TCRdb independently ran MiXCR on the multiplex PCR reads; one entry per CDR3 protein. The sample has 250,000 to 300,000 distinct CDR3 sequences; around 18% are singletons. The same sample was also used in a study of T cells in Graves' hyperthyroidism and ophthalmopathy.

Sequencing used peripheral blood mononuclear cells (PBMCs), obtained at new diagnosis, from a patient treated with antithyroid drugs. The receptors here all came from a woman aged 30 to 39 with Graves disease.

There are many counts of this clonotype. This sequence joins TRBV7-2 and TRBJ1-3; 7 nucleotides agree with TRBD1. The CDR3 consists of 17 residues. Germline V gives CDR1 SGHTA, CDR2 FQGNSA. J gave up 0 bases and V 5 bases, and 10 bases lay outside the gene matches. CDR3 region: CASSTRTGPASGNTIYF. The DNA for the CDR3 is TGTGCCAGCAGCACCCGGACAGGCCCGGCCTCTGGAAACACCATATATTTT.

On this clonotype itself: One base away lies a much larger clone, so this may be a sequencing read error. The conserved final phenylalanine or tryptophan is absent from the CDR3, which likely points to a read error. The chain carries TRBV13 and TRBJ2-7; TRBD2 aligns across 11 bases. Trimming cost V 1 base and J 4 bases; bases outside gene matches: 9. Germline V gene sequence: CDR1 PRHDT, CDR2 FYEKMQ (reference sequence). The CDR3 is 17 residues long. CDR3: CASSLVGLLAGEYEQYL. The CDR3 DNA sequence: TGTGCCAGCAGCTTAGTAGGGTTACTAGCGGGGGAATACGAGCAGTACCTC.

This clonotype was counted only a few times. The chain employs TRBV10-3 and TRBJ2-4, with D possibly TRBD1 on 6 matching bases. CDR3 length: 12 amino acids. Trimming stripped 6 bases from V and 4 bases from J, with 7 bases between. The germline CDR1 and CDR2 sequences are ENHRY and SYGVKD. The DNA of the CDR3 is TGTGCCATCAGGGACAGAAAAAACATTCAGTACTTC. Translation gives CAIRDRKNIQYF.

As for this clonotype: This likely traces to a read error, being one base from a far larger clone. V gene TRBV9 combines with J gene TRBJ2-7, with 9 nucleotides matching TRBD2. CDR3 size: 14 residues. Germline V gene data show CDR1 as SGDLS and CDR2 as YYNGEE. V lost 1 base and J lost 3; bases outside the gene matches: 2. The CDR3 sequence: CASSVQRGDYEQYF. As DNA, the CDR3 is TGTGCCAGCAGCGTACAGCGGGGGGACTACGAGCAGTACTTC.

The table lists this clonotype with many counts. The V gene is TRBV7-3, the J gene TRBJ2-3, with D possibly matching TRBD2 (6 bases). The V end lost 5 bases, the J end lost 4 bases, and 16 bases lay between the germline ends. Germline V gives CDR1 SGHTA, CDR2 FQGTGA. This CDR3 region has 15 residues. CDR3 nucleotide sequence: TGTGCCAGCAGCCCCCATGGGGGGACTCCAGATACGCAGTATTTT. It specifies CASSPHGGTPDTQYF.

This clonotype has a count of ten or more. J is TRBJ2-5 and V is TRBV20-1; no clear D gene. This CDR3 contains 13 residues. Germline loops: CDR1 DFQATT, CDR2 SNEGSKA (reference sequence). V was trimmed by 3 bases and J by 2 bases, leaving 10 bases between them. The chain's CDR3 is CSASWPRQETQYF. CDR3 nucleotide sequence: TGCAGTGCTAGTTGGCCAAGACAAGAGACCCAGTACTTC.

The chain employs TRBV4-1 and TRBJ2-3; 9 positions agree with TRBD2. Germline V gives CDR1 MGHRA, CDR2 YSYEKL. The CDR3 has 15 amino acids. The V segment lost 4 bases and the J segment 5 bases; nucleotides outside the gene matches: 7. The CDR3 is CASSPVTSGGDTQYF. The CDR3 bases are TGCGCCAGCAGCCCTGTGACTAGCGGAGGAGATACGCAGTATTTT.

Of note for this clonotype: The conserved closing phenylalanine or tryptophan is absent in this CDR3, likely reflecting a read error. The J gene is TRBJ2-5, the V gene TRBV2; 9 bases are shared with TRBD2. This CDR3 has 16 amino acids. V shed 6 bases and J 5 bases; nucleotides not matched to a gene: 13. Germline CDR1 is SNHLY and CDR2 is FYNNEI. The CDR3 reads CASSVEGGGAWETQYL. The CDR3 DNA is TGTGCCAGCAGCGTAGAGGGCGGGGGGGCTTGGGAGACCCAGTACTTA.

This clonotype was found many times. The rearrangement links TRBV7-3 to TRBJ2-1; 8 bases match TRBD1. J was trimmed by 4 bases and V by 5 bases; bases with no gene match: 7. CDR1 and CDR2 (germline): SGHTA, FQGTGA. This CDR3 is 15 amino acids long. The CDR3 reads CASSLTGAEYNEQFF. Here the CDR3 DNA reads TGTGCCAGCAGCCTGACAGGGGCCGAGTACAATGAGCAGTTCTTC. Combining the CDR3 with reference TRBV7-3 and TRBJ2-1 gives the whole variable domain GAGVSQTPSNKVTEKGKYVELRCDPISGHTALYWYRQSLGQGPEFLIYFQGTGAADDSGLPNDRFFAVRPEGSVSTLKIQRTERGDSAVYLCASSLTGAEYNEQFFGPGTRLTVL.

This clonotype occurred many times. The rearrangement joins TRBV9 to TRBJ2-4, with TRBD1 as a possible D gene (6 bases). This CDR3 has 16 amino acids. Germline CDR1 is SGDLS and CDR2 is YYNGEE. V lost 2 bases and J 0 bases, leaving 12 bases between the germline ends. In nucleotides, the CDR3 is TGTGCCAGCAGCGTGGACGCACAGGGAGCCAAAAACATTCAGTACTTC. Protein product: CASSVDAQGAKNIQYF.

This clonotype has ten or more counts. The rearrangement joins TRBV20-1 to TRBJ1-2; D might be TRBD1 (5 bases). The V and J ends lost 3 bases and 8 bases respectively, with 13 bases between them. The CDR3 contains 12 residues. Germline-derived CDR1 and CDR2 are DFQATT and SNEGSKA (reference sequence). The CDR3 DNA reads as TGCAGTGCTAGCAGGGAAGTAGGCGGCTACACCTTC. It translates to CSASREVGGYTF.

This clonotype showed up many times. The chain combines TRBV12-3 or TRBV12-4 with TRBJ2-3, with 10 bases that match TRBD2. The CDR3 loop spans 15 amino acids. Losses at the gene ends were 3 bases for V and 3 bases for J; bases not matched to a gene: 3. CDR3 coding DNA: TGTGCCAGCAGTTTCGTTAGCGGGGGGACAGATACGCAGTATTTT. The encoded protein is CASSFVSGGTDTQYF.

The chain has TRBV6-5 and TRBJ1-2, with 8 bases aligning to TRBD1. Losses at the gene ends were 0 bases for V and 0 bases for J; bases not matched to a gene: 6. This CDR3 has 17 residues. CDR1 and CDR2 (germline): MNHEY, SVGAGI. CDR3: CASSYSLGQEPNYGYTF. In nucleotides, the CDR3 is TGTGCCAGCAGTTACTCGCTGGGACAGGAGCCTAACTATGGCTACACCTTC.

This clonotype was counted between two and nine times. CDR3 sequence (DNA): TGTGCCAGTAGTGCTCTCGGGACCGGAAACTATGGCTACACCTTC. It specifies CASSALGTGNYGYTF. V usage is TRBV19 and J usage is TRBJ1-2, with D possibly TRBD1 on 5 matching bases. The germline V gene encodes CDR1 LNHDA and CDR2 SQIVND (reference sequence). The CDR3 sequence is 15 residues long. Trimming shortened V by 5 bases and J by 2 bases, and 15 bases separated the two germline ends.

As for this clonotype: Since a far larger clone is one base different, this is likely a read error. The CDR3 is CSASSRGQGLYEQYF. Written as DNA, the CDR3 is TGCAGTGCTAGCTCTCGGGGACAGGGACTCTATGAGCAGTACTTC. The chain employs TRBV20-1 and TRBJ2-7; 9 positions agree with TRBD1. V shed 3 bases and J 7 bases; nucleotides not matched to a gene: 13. The CDR3 is 15 amino acids. The V gene's germline CDR1 is DFQATT and CDR2 SNEGSKA (reference sequence).

The chain recombines TRBV19 with TRBJ1-2; D is unresolved. Trimming took 5 bases from V and 4 from J, leaving 17 bases between them. The CDR3 is made up of 15 amino acids. The germline V gene has CDR1 LNHDA and CDR2 SQIVND (reference sequence). The CDR3 sequence is CASSYSASSGYGYTF. Written as DNA, the CDR3 is TGTGCCAGTAGTTATTCAGCCTCCTCTGGCTATGGCTACACCTTC.

This clonotype was seen at least ten times. This CDR3 is CASSQGSLYQETQYF. The CDR3, as DNA: TGCGCCAGCAGCCAAGGGAGCTTGTACCAAGAGACCCAGTACTTC. The V and J genes are TRBV4-1 and TRBJ2-5; D not certain. This CDR3 is 15 amino acids long. Looked up from germline, CDR1 is MGHRA and CDR2 is YSYEKL. Trimming took 1 base from V and 0 from J, leaving 9 bases between them.

The chain recombines TRBV11-2 with TRBJ2-7; D unclear. V lost 6 bases to trimming and J lost 4 bases, with 13 bases between them. CDR1 SGHAT and CDR2 FQNNGV come from the germline V gene. The CDR3 length is 13 residues. CDR3: CASRNRREYEQYF. Written as DNA, the CDR3 is TGTGCCAGCAGGAACAGAAGAGAGTACGAGCAGTACTTC. Full variable domain (rest looked up from reference TRBV11-2 and TRBJ2-7): EAGVAQSPRYKIIEKRQSVAFWCNPISGHATLYWYQQILGQGPKLLIQFQNNGVVDDSQLPKDRFSAERLKGVDSTLKIQPAKLEDSAVYLCASRNRREYEQYFGPGTRLTVT.

This clonotype appeared many times. The CDR3 nucleotides are TGTGCCAGCAGCTGGCGTGAGACCCAGTACTTC. Its protein product is CASSWRETQYF. The gene calls are TRBV7-2 and TRBJ2-5; D unresolved. The CDR3 is 11 amino acids. Trimming pared 4 bases from V and 5 bases from J, leaving 5 bases between. CDR1 is SGHTA, CDR2 FQGNSA, per germline.

This clonotype was recorded at least ten times. V and J are TRBV29-1 and TRBJ2-2; 11 bases agree with TRBD2. V dropped 7 bases and J dropped 7; count of bases not matched to a gene: 17. Germline V CDR1 and CDR2: SQVTM, ANQGSEA. This CDR3 has 17 residues. The CDR3 spells CSAPKSLAGGTDGELFF. Here the CDR3 DNA reads TGCAGCGCGCCAAAGTCCCTAGCGGGGGGAACTGACGGGGAGCTGTTTTTT.

The chain joins TRBV4-1 to TRBJ2-7; TRBD2 matches at 9 bases. This CDR3 is built from 15 residues. V lost 4 bases, J lost 3 bases, and 7 bases stayed unmatched. Per the germline V gene, CDR1 is MGHRA and CDR2 is YSYEKL. CDR3 residues: CASSRAGGLLYEQYF. DNA for the CDR3: TGCGCCAGCAGCCGAGCGGGGGGTTTACTCTACGAGCAGTACTTC.

This clonotype was recorded once. The chain links TRBV13 to TRBJ2-6; D possibly corresponds to TRBD2 (6 bases). This CDR3 contains 15 residues. The germline CDR1 and CDR2 sequences are PRHDT and FYEKMQ (reference sequence). Trimming left V 9 bases short and J 1 base short, with 13 bases between. The CDR3 coding sequence is TGTGCCAGTGGGGTCGGGGGATCTGGGGCCAACGTCCTGACTTTC. Translation: CASGVGGSGANVLTF.

The chain joins TRBV7-2 to TRBJ2-7, with a weak D call TRBD1 (5 bases). CDR3 length equals 14 residues. The V and J ends lost 8 bases and 0 bases respectively, with 14 bases between them. The V gene's germline CDR1 is SGHTA and CDR2 FQGNSA. The CDR3 reads CASGKGDGSYEQYF. DNA of the CDR3: TGTGCCAGCGGCAAAGGGGATGGCTCCTACGAGCAGTACTTC.

This clonotype turned up a few times. The rearrangement joins TRBV9 to TRBJ2-5; 8 nucleotides agree with TRBD1. The V and J ends lost 4 bases and 5 bases, in that order; junction bases with no gene match: 7. The germline CDR1 and CDR2 sequences are SGDLS and YYNGEE. The CDR3 is made up of 14 amino acids. The CDR3 nucleotides read TGTGCCAGCAGCTTACGACAGGGGCGGGAGACCCAGTACTTC. Protein product: CASSLRQGRETQYF.

The chain couples TRBV9 to TRBJ1-1; 7 bases fit TRBD1. Germline V lookup: CDR1 SGDLS, CDR2 YYNGEE. This CDR3 is 16 amino acids long. V lost 4 bases, J lost 7 bases, and 16 bases stayed unmatched. DNA for the CDR3: TGTGCCAGCAGCCCCCGGCGCAGGGGGGGTGACGGTGAAGCTTTCTTT. This encodes CASSPRRRGGDGEAFF.

The gene calls are TRBV10-2 and TRBJ1-5; D perhaps matches TRBD1 (6 bases). CDR1 WSHSY and CDR2 SAAADI come from the germline V gene. This CDR3 spans 15 amino acids. Trimming left V 8 bases short and J 2 bases short, with 16 bases between. Written as DNA, the CDR3 is TGCGCCAGCCGCGAGGGGGTCTCGGGCAATCAGCCCCAGCATTTT. It specifies CASREGVSGNQPQHF.

The chain links TRBV6-5 to TRBJ1-1; a possible D gene is TRBD1 (5 bases). The germline V and J ends were trimmed by 2 bases and 1 base, with 5 bases remaining between them. The CDR3 is 13 residues long. The germline V gene has CDR1 MNHEY and CDR2 SVGAGI. This chain's CDR3 is CASSYQGNTEAFF. CDR3 bases: TGTGCCAGCAGTTACCAGGGGAACACTGAAGCTTTCTTT.

This clonotype was counted ten times or more. This chain links TRBV20-1 with TRBJ1-2; D not resolved. V lost 1 base and J 10 bases, leaving 22 bases between the germline ends. The CDR3 covers 15 residues. Looked up from germline, CDR1 is DFQATT and CDR2 is SNEGSKA (reference sequence). The CDR3: CSARGSAVVSEIYTF. Written as DNA, the CDR3 is TGCAGTGCTAGAGGCTCAGCCGTCGTCTCTGAGATCTACACCTTC.